What follows describes a single TCR beta chain. This clone's antigen is unknown. There are no base qualities to consult, and no much larger clone falls within one base. This entry is derived from a study of T cell responses to AZD1222 COVID-19 vaccine (dated by TCRdb to about 2021). Regarding the research as a whole: Because spike-specific TCR depth and breadth did not differ between the two schedules, AZD1222 recipients who got a second dose at roughly 4 weeks were pooled with those who got a second dose at roughly 12 weeks. A total of 230 to 250 trial participants underwent TCR sequencing, of whom 200 to 220 had received two doses of AZD1222 and roughly 26 had received two doses of the MenACWY control vaccine. Enrollment into the trials was organized by age into subgroups of 18-55, 56-69 and 70-plus years, and those subgroups contained roughly 150, 30 and 60 TCR-sequenced participants, respectively.

What this sample's time point label stands for: baseline before first vaccination. Vaccinee samples were obtained from the UK trials COV001 and COV002, which included a single-blind randomized controlled phase 2/3 trial of AZD1222 (ChAdOx1 nCoV-19) in healthy adults. For TCRbeta chain sequencing, PBMC samples from trial participants were taken at day 0 and at day 28 after the second dose. The CDR3 regions of human TCRbeta chains were analyzed by immunosequencing. In the paper's pipeline: TCRs in the repertoires were compared against a reference library of SARS-CoV-2-specific TCRs that had been generated with the MIRA antigen-specificity platform. Breadth was defined as the fraction of unique TCRs that were SARS-CoV-2-associated, and depth was defined as the fraction of total T cells that were SARS-CoV-2-associated. Each spike-specific TCR was assigned to its reactive spike region and to a CD4 or CD8 class using the MIRA data. Log10-transformed breadth and depth values were compared by one-way ANOVA with Sidak's multiple comparisons tests. TCRdb's version of the immuneACCESS table is confined to in-frame rearrangements and falls short of the full clone set. An unresolved V gene accounts for under half of the shortfall where checked; the remainder is of unknown origin. That table is the source of V, J and clone size, and D and trimming were worked out from the DNA. Recorded for this sample are 150,000 or so clones; around nine tenths of them occurred a single time. The ten largest account for about 1.5% of the sample.

CDR1 and CDR2 are drawn from the germline V gene (reference sequence): MNHNY, SVGAGI. The junction carries 21 bases between V and J, which are trimmed by 5 bases and 10 bases respectively. The CDR3 numbers 16 residues from cysteine through phenylalanine. The entry retains the CDR3 DNA only, 48 bases that are in frame from base 1. Broader findings and caveats from the paper: In the small 56-69-year group, the increase in depth fell short of significance, most likely because of low power. Conclusions about previously exposed vaccinees are limited, since just a handful of AZD1222 recipients were seropositive for SARS-CoV-2 at baseline. The vaccine-associated CD4 TCRs covered the entire spike protein, and the dominant responses fell in regions 160-218 and 743-854. Because no day 14 peak-response samples were available, repertoires were characterized only after the peak T cell response. Spike-specific TCR breadth and depth rose significantly after two AZD1222 doses compared with day 0 and with MenACWY recipients. Most participants were white British and females outnumbered males, and the authors suggested that clonal diversity may have been underestimated. Reportedly, almost half of the unique spike-specific TCRs recognized epitopes lying outside the regions that are mutated in the B.1.351 and B.1.1.7 variants.

This material consisted of peripheral blood, taken on day 0 of AZD1222 vaccination. The chain is made from TRBV6-6 and TRBJ1-6; TRBD1 might be the D gene, on 5 matching bases. The receptor was isolated from an adult in good health. The nucleotide sequence reads TGTGCCAGCAGTCCTCCGGGGGGGAGGGAAGTCTCACCCCTCCACTTT. It encodes CASSPPGGREVSPLHF.